This T cell receptor beta chain was retrieved from a study of cytomegalovirus exposure and HLA in healthy donors. Whole-study results and caveats: Most CMV-associated TCR beta chains were later found to appear HLA-restricted. In a later analysis, productive TCRs from donors in an Asian-associated ancestry cluster reportedly carried fewer N-insertions than the cohort mean.

The PCR employed 60 Vbeta primers together with 13 Jbeta primers. TCRdb's table, derived via immunoSEQ multiplex PCR, lists solely in-frame clones and lacks some. There are fewer than 130,000 clones in the sample; roughly 80% occur only once, and over 4% lies in the top ten. Germline values: CDR1 SNHLY, CDR2 FYNNEI. Trimming cost V 6 bases and J 2 bases, with 20 bases left between them. This CDR3 has 17 residues. Regarding this clone: Its antigen is not known.

Input material: PBMCs. This clonotype was sampled from a female donor in good health and CMV-seropositive. The V call is TRBV2, the J call TRBJ1-3, with D tentatively TRBD1 (6 bases). The CDR3 sequence is CASRETLHRVTGNTIYF. The DNA for the CDR3 is TGTGCCAGCAGAGAGACCCTCCACAGGGTAACTGGAAACACCATATATTTT. Supplemented by reference TRBV2 and TRBJ1-3, the full variable domain reads EPEVTQTPSHQVTQMGQEVILRCVPISNHLYFYWYRQILGQKVEFLVSFYNNEISEKSEIFDDQFSVERPDGSNFTLKIRSTKLEDSAMYFCASRETLHRVTGNTIYFGEGSWLTVV.